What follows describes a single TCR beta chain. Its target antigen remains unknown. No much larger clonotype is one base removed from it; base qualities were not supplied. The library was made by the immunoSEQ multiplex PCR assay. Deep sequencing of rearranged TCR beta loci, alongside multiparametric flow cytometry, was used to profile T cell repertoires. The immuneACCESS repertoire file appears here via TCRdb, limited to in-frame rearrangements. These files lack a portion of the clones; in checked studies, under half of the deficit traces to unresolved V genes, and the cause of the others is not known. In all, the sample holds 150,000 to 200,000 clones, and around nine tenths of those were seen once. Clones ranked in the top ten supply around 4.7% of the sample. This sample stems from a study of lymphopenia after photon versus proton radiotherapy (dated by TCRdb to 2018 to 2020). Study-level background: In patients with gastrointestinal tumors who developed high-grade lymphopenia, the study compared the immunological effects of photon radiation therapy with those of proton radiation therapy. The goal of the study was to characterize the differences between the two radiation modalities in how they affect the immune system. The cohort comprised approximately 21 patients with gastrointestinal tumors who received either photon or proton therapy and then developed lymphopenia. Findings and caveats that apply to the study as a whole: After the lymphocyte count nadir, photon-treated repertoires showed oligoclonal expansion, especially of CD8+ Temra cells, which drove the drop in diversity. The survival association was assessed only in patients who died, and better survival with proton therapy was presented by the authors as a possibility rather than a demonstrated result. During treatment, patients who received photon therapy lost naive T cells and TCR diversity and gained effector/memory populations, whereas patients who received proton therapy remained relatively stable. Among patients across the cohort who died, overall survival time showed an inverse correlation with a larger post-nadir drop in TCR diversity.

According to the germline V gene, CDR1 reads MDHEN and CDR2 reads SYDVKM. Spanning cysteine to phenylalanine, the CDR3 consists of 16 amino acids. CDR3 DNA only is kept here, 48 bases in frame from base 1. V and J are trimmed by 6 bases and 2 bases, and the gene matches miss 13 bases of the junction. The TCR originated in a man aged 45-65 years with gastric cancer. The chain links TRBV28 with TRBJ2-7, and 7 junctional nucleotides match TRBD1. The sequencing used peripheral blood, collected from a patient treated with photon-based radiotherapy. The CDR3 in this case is CASRTGQEIYTYEQYF. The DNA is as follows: TGTGCCAGCAGGACCGGACAGGAGATTTACACCTACGAGCAGTACTTC.